These 18 T cell receptor beta chains share one sample of origin, sequenced in a study of control samples from healthy donors and cancer patients. Only in-frame clones appear in the TCRdb table, and some are missing; sequencing was by immunoSEQ multiplex PCR. Of about 120,000 clones in the sample, around 88% are singletons; the top ten hold less than 3.5%. Material for sequencing was blood. Source of these receptors: a man in his forties in good health.

The V gene is TRBV25-1, the J gene TRBJ2-7, with a weak D call TRBD2 (5 bases). The V gene lost 3 bases and the J gene lost 4 bases, with 13 bases spanning the gap. The CDR3 totals 14 residues. Germline-derived CDR1 and CDR2 are MGHDK and SYGVNS. The CDR3 spells CASSEVYGRYEQYF. CDR3 in DNA: TGTGCCAGCAGTGAGGTGTATGGGAGATACGAGCAGTACTTC.

The V gene is TRBV6-2 or TRBV6-3, the J gene TRBJ1-2, with 9 bases that match TRBD1. The CDR3 is 15 amino acids. The germline CDR1 and CDR2 sequences are MNHEY and SVGEGT. Trimming removed 6 bases from V and 0 bases from J; junction bases left unmatched: 5. DNA of the CDR3: TGTGCCAGCAGCATCCGGGACAGGGCTAACTATGGCTACACCTTC. Its translation is CASSIRDRANYGYTF.

This rearrangement joins TRBV5-1 to TRBJ1-3; D is ambiguous. In germline, CDR1 is SGHRS, CDR2 YFSETQ. CDR3 length: 15 amino acids. Trimming removed 8 bases at V and 0 bases at J, with 15 bases between. The CDR3 region is CASSPAGGSGNTIYF. CDR3 DNA sequence: TGCGCCAGTTCACCCGCGGGCGGCTCTGGAAACACCATATATTTT.

The chain recombines TRBV6-7 with TRBJ1-4; D may be TRBD1 (5 bases). TRBV6-7 is labeled an ORF, and its function is uncertain. V was pared by 2 bases and J by 7 bases, with 14 bases between. The CDR3 covers 15 residues. CDR3 protein: CASSYRIRVSEKLFF. Written as DNA, the CDR3 is TGTGCCAGCAGTTACCGAATCAGGGTGAGTGAAAAACTGTTTTTT.

This clone was counted a single time. Germline is not matched at one junction end, which may reflect a read error. The chain carries TRBV5-1 and TRBJ2-3; D call uncertain. The CDR3 is made up of 15 amino acids. Per the germline V gene, CDR1 is SGHRS and CDR2 is YFSETQ. CDR3: CASSLVQRPFDRQYF. As DNA, the CDR3 is TGCGCCAGCAGCTTGGTCCAGCGACCCTTTGATAGGCAGTATTTT.

The DNA of the CDR3 is TGTGCCAGCAGGGATGGGACAGGGCAATTTTATGGCTACACCTTC. Amino acid sequence: CASRDGTGQFYGYTF. The genes are TRBV13 and TRBJ1-2; 9 positions agree with TRBD1. In germline, CDR1 is PRHDT, CDR2 FYEKMQ (reference sequence). V was clipped by 6 bases and J by 5 bases; unmatched bases: 10. This CDR3 spans 15 amino acids.

The chain links TRBV5-8 to TRBJ1-3, with D maybe TRBD1 (5 bases). V was cut by 4 bases and J by 1 base, with 12 bases left in between. The germline gives CDR1 SGHTS, CDR2 YDEGEE. The CDR3 totals 15 residues. The CDR3 spells CASSPWGGSGNTIYF. The CDR3 DNA is TGTGCCAGCAGCCCCTGGGGGGGATCTGGAAACACCATATATTTT.

The gene calls are TRBV28 and TRBJ2-7; 7 bases fit TRBD1. V gave up 3 bases and J gave up 0 bases; unmatched junction bases: 5. CDR1 and CDR2 from the germline V gene are MDHEN and SYDVKM. The CDR3 is 15 amino acids. The CDR3 nucleotides read TGTGCCAGCAGTTTCCCGCCAGGGGGCTCCTACGAGCAGTACTTC. This translates into CASSFPPGGSYEQYF.

This chain links TRBV14 with TRBJ2-2; no firm D call. This CDR3 has 14 amino acids. Trimming pared 2 bases from V and 2 bases from J, leaving 6 bases between. The germline CDR1 and CDR2 sequences are SGHDN and FVKESK. In DNA, the CDR3 is TGTGCCAGCAGCCAAAATCTAAACACCGGGGAGCTGTTTTTT. It encodes CASSQNLNTGELFF.

The rearrangement links TRBV5-3 to TRBJ2-2; D is unresolved. TRBV5-3 carries the ORF label, with uncertain function. The CDR3 length is 12 residues. Trimming left V 5 bases short and J 7 bases short, with 9 bases between. Here the CDR3 DNA reads TGTGCCAGAAGTTTGAAGCGCGGGGAGCTGTTTTTT. Protein sequence: CARSLKRGELFF.

This clone has a handful of counts. V and J are TRBV11-3 and TRBJ1-3, with D perhaps matching TRBD1 (6 bases). The CDR3 is 16 amino acids. V was cut by 4 bases and J by 0 bases, with 13 bases left in between. CDR1 is SGHNT and CDR2 is YENEEA in the germline V gene. As DNA, the CDR3 is TGTGCCAGCAGCTCTCGGGGGGCCGACTCTGGAAACACCATATATTTT. Protein product: CASSSRGADSGNTIYF. Full variable domain (remainder filled in from reference TRBV11-3 and TRBJ1-3): EAGVVQSPRYKIIEKKQPVAFWCNPISGHNTLYWYLQNLGQGPELLIRYENEEAVDDSQLPKDRFSAERLKGVDSTLKIQPAELGDSAVYLCASSSRGADSGNTIYFGEGSWLTVV.

This sequence joins TRBV11-1 and TRBJ2-1; weak D call: TRBD2 (5 bases). Germline CDR1 reads SGHAT; CDR2 reads FQDESV (reference sequence). V lost 2 bases and J 9 bases, leaving 17 bases between the germline ends. The CDR3 contains 15 residues. Here the CDR3 reads CASSLNAGARGEQFF. For the CDR3, the DNA is TGTGCCAGCAGCTTAAATGCAGGTGCCCGGGGTGAGCAGTTCTTC.

The chain combines TRBV19 with TRBJ2-3; D might be TRBD1 or TRBD2, each matching 5 bases. Trimming left V 8 bases short and J 2 bases short, with 14 bases between. There are 14 residues in the CDR3. In germline, CDR1 is LNHDA, CDR2 SQIVND (reference sequence). The CDR3 region is CASHVRGNTDTQYF. The CDR3 DNA reads TGTGCCAGTCATGTGAGGGGAAACACAGATACGCAGTATTTT.

J is TRBJ2-1 and V is TRBV24-1, with TRBD2 matching over 8 bases. V trimming: 5 bases; J trimming: 4 bases; junction bases outside the gene matches: 9. The CDR3 spans 16 residues. Germline V gene data show CDR1 as KGHDR and CDR2 as SFDVKD. CDR3 amino acids: CATSAHVAGSYNEQFF. CDR3 bases: TGTGCCACCAGTGCACACGTAGCGGGGAGTTACAATGAGCAGTTCTTC.

CDR3: CASYRTGENTEAFF. The CDR3 DNA reads TGTGCCAGCTACCGGACAGGGGAGAACACTGAAGCTTTCTTT. V and J are TRBV27 and TRBJ1-1; TRBD1 agrees at 9 bases. Germline V CDR1 and CDR2: MNHEY, SMNVEV (reference sequence). V shed 8 bases, J shed 1 base, and the junction held 5 bases outside the gene matches. The CDR3 has 14 amino acids.

The chain is built from TRBV2 and TRBJ1-2; D gene unclear. Germline V CDR1 and CDR2: SNHLY, FYNNEI. V gave up 1 base and J gave up 1 base, with 7 bases separating them. The CDR3 has 14 residues. CDR3 loop: CASSEGLFNYGYTF. CDR3 sequence (DNA): TGTGCCAGCAGTGAAGGGTTGTTTAACTATGGCTACACCTTC.

In DNA form, the CDR3 reads TGTGCCAGCAGTGGCAGGGGGCGTACGGCTTTCTTT. Amino acid sequence: CASSGRGRTAFF. The chain has TRBV28 and TRBJ1-1, with 8 bases that match TRBD1. The J segment lost 11 bases and the V segment lost 5 bases, leaving 7 bases of the junction unmatched. This CDR3 spans 12 amino acids. Germline CDR1 is MDHEN and CDR2 is SYDVKM.

The J gene is TRBJ1-1, the V gene TRBV2; 10 bases map to TRBD1. The CDR3 runs to 14 residues. After removal of 4 bases from V and 5 bases from J, the junction contained 4 bases not matched to a gene. From germline, CDR1 is SNHLY and CDR2 FYNNEI. CDR3 sequence reads: CASSGQGALTEAFF. The CDR3 coding sequence is TGTGCCAGCAGTGGACAGGGGGCGTTGACTGAAGCTTTCTTT.